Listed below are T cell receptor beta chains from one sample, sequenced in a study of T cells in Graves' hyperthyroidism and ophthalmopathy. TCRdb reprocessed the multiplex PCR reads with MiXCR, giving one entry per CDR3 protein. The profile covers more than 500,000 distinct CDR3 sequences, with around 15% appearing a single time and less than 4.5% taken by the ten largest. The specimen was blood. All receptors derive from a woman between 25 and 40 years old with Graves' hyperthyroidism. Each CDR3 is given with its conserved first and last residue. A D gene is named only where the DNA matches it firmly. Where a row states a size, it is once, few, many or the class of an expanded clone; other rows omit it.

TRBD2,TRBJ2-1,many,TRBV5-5,TGTGCCAGCAGCTTGGAGGCGGGAGGGCCTCCTGAGCAGTTCTTC,CASSLEAGGPPEQFF
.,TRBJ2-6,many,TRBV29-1,TGCAGCGTGTGGGGGCCTGGGGCCAACGTCCTGACTTTC,CSVWGPGANVLTF
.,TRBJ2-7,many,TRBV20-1,TGCAGTGCTAGATTGAGGGCCGATTTGGAGGAGCAGTACTTC,CSARLRADLEEQYF
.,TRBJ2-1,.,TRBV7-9,TGTGCCAGCAGCCCTCGAGCGGGCCTTTCCTACAATGAGCAGTTCTTC,CASSPRAGLSYNEQFF
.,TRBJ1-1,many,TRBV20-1,TGCAGTGCTACGCTTGGAACTGGGACTGAAGCTTTCTTT,CSATLGTGTEAFF
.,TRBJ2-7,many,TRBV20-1,TGCAGTGCTAGAATTGACGAGCAGTACTTC,CSARIDEQYF
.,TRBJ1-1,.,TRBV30,TGTGCCTGGGGTCAGGGTTCAAACTCTGAAGCTTTCTTT,CAWGQGSNSEAFF
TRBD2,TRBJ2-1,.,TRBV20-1,TGCAGTGCCCAATTACCCGGACTAGCCAGGTACAATGAGCAGTTCTTC,CSAQLPGLARYNEQFF
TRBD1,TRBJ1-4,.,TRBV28,TGTGCCACCATTGCAGGGGGGGCGGAAAAACTGTTTTTT,CATIAGGAEKLFF
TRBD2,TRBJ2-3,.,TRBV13,TGTGCCAGCAGCTTAGGCCTAATTCCGGGAGGCTCCACAGATACGCAGTATTTT,CASSLGLIPGGSTDTQYF
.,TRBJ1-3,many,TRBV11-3,TGTGCCAGCAGCATCGACCGGACTTCTGGAAACACCATATATTTT,CASSIDRTSGNTIYF
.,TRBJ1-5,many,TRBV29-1,TGCAGCGTTGATCCAGGGGAGGGGGATCAGCCCCAGCATTTT,CSVDPGEGDQPQHF
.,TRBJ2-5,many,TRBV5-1,TGCGCCAGCAGCTTGCGAGGGGGTATCGAAGTGGAGACCCAGTACTTC,CASSLRGGIEVETQYF
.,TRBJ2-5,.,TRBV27,TGTGCCAGCACCGATCAGAGGACCCAGTACTTC,CASTDQRTQYF
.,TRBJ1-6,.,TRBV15,TGTGCCACCAGCAGAGAGATGAAGCAGAGGAGTAGTAATTCACCCCTCCACTTT,CATSREMKQRSSNSPLHF
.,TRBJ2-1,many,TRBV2,TGTGCCAGCAGTGTCCAGCTAGATGAGCAGTTCTTC,CASSVQLDEQFF
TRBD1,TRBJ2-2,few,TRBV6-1,TGTGCCGCGACCACAGGGGGCAGGACCGGGGAGCTGTTTTTT,CAATTGGRTGELFF
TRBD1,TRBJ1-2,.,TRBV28,TGTGCCAGCAGTTTACGGGGACAGGGGGCGAGGGGCTACACCTTC,CASSLRGQGARGYTF
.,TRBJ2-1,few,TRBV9,TGTGCCAGCAGCCTTGGCGGGGGGACAGACTACAATGAGCAGTTCTTC,CASSLGGGTDYNEQFF
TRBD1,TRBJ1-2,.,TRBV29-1,TGCAGCGTGATAACAGGGGATTACGGCTACACCTTC,CSVITGDYGYTF
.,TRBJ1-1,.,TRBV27,TGTGCCAGCAGTTTCGGAAACCTGGGAACTGAAGCTTTCTTT,CASSFGNLGTEAFF
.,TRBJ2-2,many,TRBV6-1,TGTGCCAGCAGTTATGGGTCCCCGGGCACCGGGGAGCTGTTTTTT,CASSYGSPGTGELFF
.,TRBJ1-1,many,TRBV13,TGTGCCAGCCTTAGACAGGCGGGGGCCTACACTGAAGCTTTCTTT,CASLRQAGAYTEAFF
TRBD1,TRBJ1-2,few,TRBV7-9,TGTGCCACCACCCAAGGGACAGGAGGCTATGGCTACACCTTC,CATTQGTGGYGYTF
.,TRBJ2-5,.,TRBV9,TGTGCCAGCAGAAGCGGAGACCAAGAGACCCAGTACTTC,CASRSGDQETQYF
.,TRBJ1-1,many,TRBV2,TGTGCCAGCAGATATTGGGGTGTAGCAACTGAAGCTTTCTTT,CASRYWGVATEAFF
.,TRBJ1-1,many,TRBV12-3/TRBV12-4,TGTGCCAGCAGGTGGGGCAGGCGGATGAACACTGAAGCTTTCTTT,CASRWGRRMNTEAFF
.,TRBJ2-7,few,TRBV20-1,TGCAGTGCATTGAGGGACAAAGCCTACGAGCAGTACTTC,CSALRDKAYEQYF
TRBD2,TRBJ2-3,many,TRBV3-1,TGTGCCAGCAGCCAAGATAGGAGGCTAGCGGGAGATACGCAGTATTTT,CASSQDRRLAGDTQYF
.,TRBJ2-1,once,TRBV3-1,TGTGCCAGCAGCCAAGATCTGGGGAGTGAGCAGTTCTTC,CASSQDLGSEQFF
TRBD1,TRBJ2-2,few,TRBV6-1,TGTGCCAGCAGTTATCAATCGGGACAGGGGAACACCGGGGAGCTGTTTTTT,CASSYQSGQGNTGELFF
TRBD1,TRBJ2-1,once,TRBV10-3,TGTGCCATCAGTAGGGACAGGGAGCAGTTCTTC,CAISRDREQFF
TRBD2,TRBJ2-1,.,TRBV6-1,TGTGCCAGCAACACGGGGGGCAATGAGCAGTTCTTC,CASNTGGNEQFF
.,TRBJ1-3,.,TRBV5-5,TGTGCCAGCAGCTTTCCGGGAACATCTGGAAACACCATATATTTT,CASSFPGTSGNTIYF
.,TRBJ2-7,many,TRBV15,TGTGCCACCAGCAGAGATTGGGCGGAACCAACCTACGAGCAGTACTTC,CATSRDWAEPTYEQYF
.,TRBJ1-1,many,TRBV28,TGTGCCAGCAGTTTACGAGTTACGAACACTGAAGCTTTCTTT,CASSLRVTNTEAFF
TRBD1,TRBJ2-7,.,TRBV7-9,TGTGCCAGCAGCTTAGAACCGACAGGGGGCTACGAGCAGTACTTC,CASSLEPTGGYEQYF
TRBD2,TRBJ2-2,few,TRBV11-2,TGTGCCAGCAGCTCAAATACCCTCACTAGCGGGAGGCCGAACACCGGGGAGCTGTTTTTT,CASSSNTLTSGRPNTGELFF
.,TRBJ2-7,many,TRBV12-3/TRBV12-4,TGTGCCAGCAGCCTCAGAAACTCCTACGAGCAGTACTTC,CASSLRNSYEQYF
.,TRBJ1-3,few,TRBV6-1,TGTGCCAGCAGAGTGGGGGGTCCTGGAAACACCATATATTTT,CASRVGGPGNTIYF
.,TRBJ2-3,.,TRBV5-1,TGCGCCAGCAGCTTATACAGACAGGGCACAGATACGCAGTATTTT,CASSLYRQGTDTQYF
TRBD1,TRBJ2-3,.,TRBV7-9,TGTGCCAGCAGCCCTAGGGGGCGGGCCACAGATACGCAGTATTTT,CASSPRGRATDTQYF
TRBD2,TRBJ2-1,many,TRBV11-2,TGTGCCAGCAGCTCGGGGACTAGCGGGAGGTCGTACAATGAGCAGTTCTTC,CASSSGTSGRSYNEQFF